This T cell receptor (beta chain) was recovered during a study of response to subunit inactivated influenza vaccine. Study-wide results and limits: Authors suggested each seasonal flu vaccination may recruit only limited numbers of new T cells.

As regards this clonotype: The antigen is not known.

A single record per CDR3 protein comes from TCRdb applying MiXCR to the RT-PCR reads. There are more than 150,000 distinct CDR3 sequences in the sample; around a tenth occur only once, and roughly 33% lies in the top ten. Per germline, CDR1 DFQATT and CDR2 SNEGSKA (reference sequence). V was pared by 6 bases and J by 6 bases, with 7 bases of the junction left unmatched. This CDR3 is 14 amino acids long. The clonotype comes from a man aged 50-75 years who received an inactivated influenza vaccine. The chain has TRBV20-1 and TRBJ2-1, with 11 bases lining up with TRBD2. Sample: CD8+ T cells sorted from PBMCs, taken approximately 25 months after vaccination. In DNA form, the CDR3 reads TGCAGTGCCGCACTAGCGGGAGAGGGCAATGAGCAGTTCTTC. It yields the protein CSAALAGEGNEQFF.